These 25 T cell receptor beta chains came from one sample sequenced in a study of T-cell memory formation after mild COVID-19. TCRdb independently ran MiXCR on the 5' RACE reads; one entry per CDR3 protein. The table shows about 270,000 distinct CDR3 sequences, with about 16% occurring only once. The sequenced material came from PBMCs or a T cell subset sorted from them (not recorded which). All receptors come from a man younger than 35 who had mild COVID-19 (a few samples of this study predate the infection). Cell type and time point are not known.

The chain links TRBV10-3 to TRBJ2-2; TRBD1 matches 9 bases. Germline loops: CDR1 ENHRY, CDR2 SYGVKD. The CDR3 contains 19 residues. The J segment lost 0 bases and the V segment lost 1 base, leaving 9 bases of the junction unmatched. The CDR3 DNA is TGTGCCATCAGTGAGTTGGACAGGGGCCAATCTACGAACACCGGGGAGCTGTTTTTT. Encoded protein: CAISELDRGQSTNTGELFF.

This clonotype occurred a few times. The chain combines TRBV7-9 with TRBJ2-2; D uncertain. CDR1 SEHNR and CDR2 FQNEAQ come from the germline V gene (reference sequence). Trimming took 5 bases from V and 5 from J, leaving 12 bases between them. This CDR3 spans 14 amino acids. The CDR3 DNA reads as TGTGCCAGCAGCCCCAAGCCCGGGACCGGGGAGCTGTTTTTT. Its protein product is CASSPKPGTGELFF.

This clonotype was counted between two and nine times. J is TRBJ2-3 and V is TRBV13; no firm D call. The V end lost 4 bases, the J end lost 2 bases, and 16 bases lay between the germline ends. This CDR3 has 16 amino acids. Germline assignment: CDR1 PRHDT and CDR2 FYEKMQ (reference sequence). DNA of the CDR3: TGTGCCAGCAGCTCCTCCGGCCTAGTCGCCACAGATACGCAGTATTTT. Translating it yields CASSSSGLVATDTQYF.

The chain carries TRBV3-1 and TRBJ2-7, with 7 positions matching TRBD1. Germline lookup yields CDR1 LGHDT and CDR2 YNNKEL (reference sequence). V lost 9 bases, J lost 3 bases, and 8 bases stayed unmatched. The CDR3 runs to 13 residues. In nucleotides, the CDR3 is TGTGCCAGGGTCCCCGGGACAGACTACGAGCAGTACTTC. This gives the protein CARVPGTDYEQYF.

This chain connects TRBV10-3 to TRBJ2-2, with a weak D call TRBD1 (6 bases). Trimming stripped 2 bases from V and 2 bases from J, with 12 bases between. The V gene's germline CDR1 is ENHRY and CDR2 SYGVKD. The CDR3 has 16 residues. The CDR3 sequence is CAISELGTTNTGELFF. The CDR3 nucleotides read TGTGCCATCAGTGAGCTGGGGACAACAAACACCGGGGAGCTGTTTTTT.

The sample holds many counts of this clonotype. The J gene is TRBJ2-3, the V gene TRBV9, with unresolved D. V was cut by 0 bases and J by 2 bases, with 7 bases left in between. CDR1 SGDLS and CDR2 YYNGEE come from the germline V gene. This CDR3 comprises 14 residues. The CDR3 loop is CASSVGWATDTQYF. The CDR3 DNA reads as TGTGCCAGCAGCGTAGGCTGGGCCACAGATACGCAGTATTTT. The full variable domain, in which reference TRBV9 and TRBJ2-3 provide the parts outside the CDR3, is DSGVTQTPKHLITATGQRVTLRCSPRSGDLSVYWYQQSLDQGLQFLIQYYNGEERAKGNILERFSAQQFPDLHSELNLSSLELGDSALYFCASSVGWATDTQYFGPGTRLTVL.

At least ten counts were recorded for this clonotype. The V call is TRBV12-3 or TRBV12-4, the J call TRBJ2-5, with D perhaps matching TRBD2 (6 bases). Trimming took off 6 bases at V and 2 bases at J, with 7 bases between the two ends. This CDR3 spans 12 amino acids. CDR3 nucleotides: TGTGCCAGCAGACGGGGGCAAGAGACCCAGTACTTC. Its translation: CASRRGQETQYF.

This clonotype was counted a few times. The genes are TRBV7-8 and TRBJ2-3, with 8 bases that match TRBD2. The CDR3 is made up of 17 amino acids. The germline V gene encodes CDR1 SGHVS and CDR2 FQNEAQ. V trimming: 3 bases; J trimming: 0 bases; junction bases outside the gene matches: 8. CDR3 residues: CASSFAGGAVSTDTQYF. Here the CDR3 DNA reads TGTGCCAGCAGCTTCGCCGGGGGGGCGGTCAGCACAGATACGCAGTATTTT.

In this sample, this clonotype turned up many times. The V gene is TRBV6-6, the J gene TRBJ2-1; 11 nucleotides line up with TRBD2. V was pared by 5 bases and J by 6 bases, with 3 bases of the junction left unmatched. The germline V gene encodes CDR1 MNHNY and CDR2 SVGAGI (reference sequence). The CDR3 has 14 residues. CDR3 loop: CASSLAGGPNEQFF. CDR3 bases: TGTGCCAGCAGTCTAGCGGGGGGCCCCAATGAGCAGTTCTTC.

This clonotype has a count of ten or more. The genes are TRBV12-3 or TRBV12-4 and TRBJ1-6; 7 positions agree with TRBD1. V lost 7 bases and J lost 10; bases outside the gene matches: 7. The CDR3 is made up of 13 amino acids. The CDR3 loop reads CASTSTGKSPLHF. The CDR3 coding sequence is TGTGCCAGCACCTCGACAGGGAAGTCACCCCTCCACTTT.

In this sample, this clonotype turned up a few times. V gene TRBV2 combines with J gene TRBJ2-2; TRBD1 agrees at 8 bases. Germline CDR1 is SNHLY and CDR2 is FYNNEI. With V trimmed by 7 bases and J by 4 bases, 5 bases remained unmatched. This CDR3 has 14 amino acids. In nucleotides, the CDR3 is TGTGCCAGCACCAGGGGACAGGTCACCGGGGAGCTGTTTTTT. Encoded protein: CASTRGQVTGELFF.

This chain connects TRBV2 to TRBJ2-1; D is undetermined. V was shortened by 4 bases and J by 0 bases, with 10 bases between the two germline ends. CDR1 and CDR2 (germline): SNHLY, FYNNEI. CDR3 size: 15 residues. CDR3 nucleotides: TGTGCCAGCAGTGGGGCAGTTAGCTCCTACAATGAGCAGTTCTTC. Its translation: CASSGAVSSYNEQFF.

This clonotype was counted a few times. The V gene is TRBV3-1, the J gene TRBJ2-1, with D unresolved. Per germline, CDR1 LGHDT and CDR2 YNNKEL (reference sequence). This CDR3 spans 14 amino acids. V lost 1 base to trimming and J lost 5 bases, with 9 bases between them. The CDR3: CASSQVSWDNEQFF. CDR3 DNA: TGTGCCAGCAGCCAAGTTTCCTGGGACAATGAGCAGTTCTTC.

J is TRBJ2-7 and V is TRBV12-3 or TRBV12-4; 10 bases agree with TRBD1. V gave up 4 bases and J gave up 4 bases; unmatched junction bases: 7. There are 15 residues in the CDR3. The CDR3 region is CASSWTGGLGYEQYF. CDR3 nucleotide sequence: TGTGCCAGCAGTTGGACAGGGGGACTCGGGTACGAGCAGTACTTC.

The sample holds a few counts of this clonotype. The rearrangement uses TRBV6-5 and TRBJ1-3; D is unclear. Germline assignment: CDR1 MNHEY and CDR2 SVGAGI. The CDR3 runs 17 residues. V shed 0 bases and J shed 0 bases, with 12 bases lying between them. Here the CDR3 reads CASSYSREAGSGNTIYF. The CDR3 DNA is TGTGCCAGCAGTTACTCGAGGGAGGCGGGCTCTGGAAACACCATATATTTT.

In this sample, this clonotype turned up a few times. V gene TRBV6-6 combines with J gene TRBJ1-1, with D unresolved. In germline, CDR1 is MNHNY, CDR2 SVGAGI (reference sequence). The V gene lost 2 bases and the J gene lost 2 bases, with 9 bases spanning the gap. The CDR3 has 14 amino acids. CDR3 region: CASSYTDKNTEAFF. The DNA for the CDR3 is TGTGCCAGCAGTTACACCGACAAAAACACTGAAGCTTTCTTT.

The chain recombines TRBV9 with TRBJ2-1; no clear D gene. This CDR3 region has 13 residues. Trimming stripped 3 bases from V and 8 bases from J, with 12 bases between. Germline CDR1 reads SGDLS; CDR2 reads YYNGEE. CDR3 residues: CASSGPLGYEQFF. DNA of the CDR3: TGTGCCAGCAGCGGACCTTTGGGGTATGAGCAGTTCTTC.

The sample holds a few counts of this clonotype. The chain uses TRBV6-2 or TRBV6-3 and TRBJ2-5; unclear D gene. V dropped 6 bases and J dropped 5 bases, with 13 bases sitting between them. Germline assignment: CDR1 MNHEY and CDR2 SVGEGT. The CDR3 consists of 13 residues. The DNA for the CDR3 is TGTGCCAGCAGGCCGCCCTCCGTGGAGACCCAGTACTTC. Protein sequence: CASRPPSVETQYF.

The chain is built from TRBV12-3 or TRBV12-4 and TRBJ2-1; possibly TRBD1 or TRBD2 for D (5 bases each). The CDR3 length is 13 residues. The V gene lost 10 bases and the J gene lost 1 base, with 11 bases spanning the gap. The CDR3 sequence is CATGALSYNEQFF. The CDR3 DNA is TGTGCCACCGGGGCCCTGTCCTACAATGAGCAGTTCTTC.

This clonotype was recorded a few times. At one end the junction does not follow the germline gene, possibly because of a read error. V usage is TRBV5-5 and J usage is TRBJ2-7; D call uncertain. The CDR3 loop spans 11 amino acids. Germline V gene data show CDR1 as SGHKS and CDR2 as YYEKEE (reference sequence). The CDR3 region is CASSLGARILF. Here the CDR3 DNA reads TGTGCCAGCAGCTTAGGAGCGAGGATCCTATTC.

The chain has TRBV7-9 and TRBJ2-1; 11 nucleotides line up with TRBD2. V lost 2 bases and J lost 7; bases outside the gene matches: 4. The CDR3 length is 15 residues. The germline CDR1 and CDR2 sequences are SEHNR and FQNEAQ (reference sequence). CDR3 sequence (DNA): TGTGCCAGCAGCTTATTTAGCGGGGGGGGAAATGAGCAGTTCTTC. It is translated as CASSLFSGGGNEQFF.

At least ten counts were recorded for this clonotype. The chain recombines TRBV5-6 with TRBJ2-7; perhaps D is TRBD1 or TRBD2 (5 bases each). The V gene lost 3 bases and the J gene lost 3 bases, with 13 bases spanning the gap. CDR3 size: 14 residues. Germline V gives CDR1 SGHDT, CDR2 YYEEEE. CDR3 in amino acids: CASSSSGTDYEQYV. As DNA, the CDR3 is TGTGCCAGCAGCTCTTCCGGGACCGACTACGAGCAGTACGTC.

This clonotype was counted a few times. This rearrangement joins TRBV11-1 to TRBJ2-2; maybe TRBD1 (5 bases). CDR3 length equals 13 residues. The germline CDR1 and CDR2 sequences are SGHAT and FQDESV (reference sequence). The ends were cut back, 6 bases at V and 7 bases at J, with 12 bases in the middle. The CDR3 DNA follows: TGTGCCAGCAGACGCAGGGTGGGCGGGGAGCTGTTTTTT. It translates to CASRRRVGGELFF.

The chain uses TRBV12-3 or TRBV12-4 and TRBJ2-3, with 10 bases matching TRBD2. After removal of 1 base from V and 5 bases from J, the junction contained 12 bases not matched to a gene. The CDR3 sequence is 18 residues long. In nucleotides, the CDR3 is TGTGCCAGCAGTTTAGGGATCCCAAGCGGGGGGGCAGTAGATACGCAGTATTTT. Amino acid sequence: CASSLGIPSGGAVDTQYF.

This clonotype was recorded many times. The chain couples TRBV12-3 or TRBV12-4 to TRBJ2-5; tentative D call: TRBD2 (6 bases). The ends were cut back, 3 bases at V and 5 bases at J, with 13 bases in the middle. There are 14 residues in the CDR3. The CDR3 loop reads CASSFWGVGETQYF. The CDR3 DNA reads TGTGCCAGCAGTTTCTGGGGGGTCGGCGAGACCCAGTACTTC.